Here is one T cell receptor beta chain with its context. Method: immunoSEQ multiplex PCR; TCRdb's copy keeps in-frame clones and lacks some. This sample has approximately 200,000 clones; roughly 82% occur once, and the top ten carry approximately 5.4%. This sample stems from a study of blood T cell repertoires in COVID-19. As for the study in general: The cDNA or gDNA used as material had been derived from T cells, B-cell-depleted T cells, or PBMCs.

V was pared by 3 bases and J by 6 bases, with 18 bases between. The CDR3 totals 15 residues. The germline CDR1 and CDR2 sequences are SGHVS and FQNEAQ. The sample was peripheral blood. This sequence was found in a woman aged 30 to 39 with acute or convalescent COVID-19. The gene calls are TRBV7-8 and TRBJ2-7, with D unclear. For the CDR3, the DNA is TGTGCCAGCAGCTTTGTTCGCCCAGGCTCCCCCGAGCAGTACTTC. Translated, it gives CASSFVRPGSPEQYF.